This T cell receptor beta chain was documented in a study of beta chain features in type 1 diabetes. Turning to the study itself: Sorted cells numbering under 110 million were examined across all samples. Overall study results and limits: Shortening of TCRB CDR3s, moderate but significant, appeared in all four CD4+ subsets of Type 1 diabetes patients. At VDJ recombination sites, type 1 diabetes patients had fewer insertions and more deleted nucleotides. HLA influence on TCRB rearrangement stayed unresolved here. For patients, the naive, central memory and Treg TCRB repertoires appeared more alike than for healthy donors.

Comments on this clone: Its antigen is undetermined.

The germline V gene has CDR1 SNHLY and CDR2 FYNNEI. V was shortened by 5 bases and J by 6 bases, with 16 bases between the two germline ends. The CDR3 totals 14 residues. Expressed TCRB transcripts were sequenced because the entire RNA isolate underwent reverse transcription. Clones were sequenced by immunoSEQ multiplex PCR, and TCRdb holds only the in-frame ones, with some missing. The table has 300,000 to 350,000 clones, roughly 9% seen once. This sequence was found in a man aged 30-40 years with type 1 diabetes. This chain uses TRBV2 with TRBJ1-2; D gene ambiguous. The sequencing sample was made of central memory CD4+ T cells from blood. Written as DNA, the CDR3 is TGTGCCAGCAGTTTCGCTGCCGCGCAGGATGGCTACACCTTC. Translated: CASSFAAAQDGYTF.